Shown below are 2 T cell receptor beta chains from a single sample sequenced in a study of blood T cells in healthy people across ages. A second about 7 to 12 cycle PCR used barcoded and J-beta primers. From the 5' RACE reads, TCRdb called clonotypes with MiXCR, one entry per CDR3 protein. The sample lists about 1.4 million distinct CDR3 sequences, 59% occurring once. Sequenced input: blood. Source of these receptors: a man between 18 and 29 years old in good health.

V is TRBV6-6 and J is TRBJ2-5, with TRBD2 matching over 8 bases. Trimming removed 5 bases from V and 5 bases from J; junction bases left unmatched: 10. Germline V gives CDR1 MNHNY, CDR2 SVGAGI (reference sequence). The CDR3 is 15 amino acids. The CDR3 DNA reads as TGTGCCAGCAGTACCTCGGGGGGGAGTGGGGAGACCCAGTACTTC. Translation: CASSTSGGSGETQYF.

The sample holds a few counts of this clonotype. The chain has TRBV27 and TRBJ2-1; D gene unclear. V was pared by 0 bases and J by 9 bases, with 6 bases between. The CDR3 totals 12 residues. CDR1 is MNHEY, CDR2 SMNVEV, per germline (reference sequence). DNA for the CDR3: TGTGCCAGCAGTTTATCGTTTGGTGAGCAGTTCTTC. As protein: CASSLSFGEQFF.